This TCR beta chain emerged from a study of cytomegalovirus exposure and HLA in healthy donors. Overall study results and limits: Later analysis identified a missense DCLRE1C variant that was linked to TCR beta V- and J-gene trimming.

As concerns this clone: Its antigen is as yet unknown.

Germline lookup yields CDR1 LGHNA and CDR2 YSLEER. The V gene end was trimmed by 4 bases and the J gene end by 3 bases; junction bases not matched to a gene: 5. The CDR3 is 15 residues long. The PCR used 60 Vbeta and 13 Jbeta primers. Profiled with immunoSEQ multiplex PCR; TCRdb holds only in-frame clones, not every one. The sample has 130,000 to 150,000 clones, and its top ten clones hold about 2.5%. The chain recombines TRBV4-3 with TRBJ2-3; 9 bases fit TRBD2. Sequenced material: PBMCs. The origin of this receptor is a middle-aged man in good health and CMV-seronegative. This CDR3 is CASSLEGLATDTQYF. For the CDR3, the DNA is TGCGCCAGCAGCCTGGAGGGACTAGCAACAGATACGCAGTATTTT.